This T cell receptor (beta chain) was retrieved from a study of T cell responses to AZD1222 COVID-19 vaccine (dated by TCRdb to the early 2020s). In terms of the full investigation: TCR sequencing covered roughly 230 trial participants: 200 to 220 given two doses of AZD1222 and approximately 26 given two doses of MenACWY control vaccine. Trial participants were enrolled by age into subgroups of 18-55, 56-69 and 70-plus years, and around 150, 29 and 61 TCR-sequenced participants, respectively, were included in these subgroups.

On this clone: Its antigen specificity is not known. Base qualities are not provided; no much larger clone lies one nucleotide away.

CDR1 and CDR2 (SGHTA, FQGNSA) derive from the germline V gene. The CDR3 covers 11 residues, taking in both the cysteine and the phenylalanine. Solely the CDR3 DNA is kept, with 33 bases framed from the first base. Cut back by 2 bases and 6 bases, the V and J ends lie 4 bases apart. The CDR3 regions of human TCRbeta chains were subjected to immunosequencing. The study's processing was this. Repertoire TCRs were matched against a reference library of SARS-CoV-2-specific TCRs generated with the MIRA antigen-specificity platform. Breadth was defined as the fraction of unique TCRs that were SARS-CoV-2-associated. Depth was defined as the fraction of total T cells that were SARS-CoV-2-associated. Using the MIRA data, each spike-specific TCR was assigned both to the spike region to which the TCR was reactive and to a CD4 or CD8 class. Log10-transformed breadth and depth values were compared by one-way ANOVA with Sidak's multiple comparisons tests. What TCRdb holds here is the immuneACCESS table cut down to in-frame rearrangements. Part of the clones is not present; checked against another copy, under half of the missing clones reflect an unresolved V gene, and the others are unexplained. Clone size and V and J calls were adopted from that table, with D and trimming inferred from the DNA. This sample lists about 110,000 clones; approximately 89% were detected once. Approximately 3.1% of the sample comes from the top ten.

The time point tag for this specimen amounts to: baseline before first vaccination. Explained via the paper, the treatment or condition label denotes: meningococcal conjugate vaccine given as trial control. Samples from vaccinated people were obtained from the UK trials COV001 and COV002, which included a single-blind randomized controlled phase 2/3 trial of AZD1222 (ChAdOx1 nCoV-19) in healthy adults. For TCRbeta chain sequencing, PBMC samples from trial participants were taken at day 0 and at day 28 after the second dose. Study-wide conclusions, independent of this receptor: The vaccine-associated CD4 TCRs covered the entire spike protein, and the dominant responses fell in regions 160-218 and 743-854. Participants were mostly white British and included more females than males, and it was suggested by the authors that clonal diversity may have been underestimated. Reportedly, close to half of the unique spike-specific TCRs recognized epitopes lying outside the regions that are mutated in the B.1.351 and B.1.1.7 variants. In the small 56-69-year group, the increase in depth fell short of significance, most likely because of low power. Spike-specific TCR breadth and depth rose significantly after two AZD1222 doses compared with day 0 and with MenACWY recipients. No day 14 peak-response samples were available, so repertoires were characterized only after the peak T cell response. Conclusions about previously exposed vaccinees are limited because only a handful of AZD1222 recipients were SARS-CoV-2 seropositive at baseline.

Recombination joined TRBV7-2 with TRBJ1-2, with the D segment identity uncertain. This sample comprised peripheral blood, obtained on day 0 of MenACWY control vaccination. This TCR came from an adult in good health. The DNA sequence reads TGTGCCAGCAGCTTATTCGATGGCTACACCTTC. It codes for CASSLFDGYTF. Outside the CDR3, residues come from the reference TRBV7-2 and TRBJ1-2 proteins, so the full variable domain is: GAGVSQSPSNKVTEKGKDVELRCDPISGHTALYWYRQSLGQGLEFLIYFQGNSAPDKSGLPSDRFSAERTGGSVSTLTIQRTQQEDSAVYLCASSLFDGYTFGSGTRLTVV.